This is a list of T cell receptor beta chains from one sample in a study of patients and donors after allogeneic stem cell transplantation. TCRdb analysed the RT-PCR reads with MiXCR anew, one entry per CDR3 protein. The sample holds 150,000 to 200,000 distinct CDR3 sequences, roughly 40% seen once. Input material: blood, either unsorted or a sorted T cell fraction (not recorded which). These receptors all stem from a human donor who was either an allogeneic HSCT recipient or a stem cell or donor lymphocyte infusion donor (not recorded which). It is not recorded whose cells these are; they may come from a transplant donor. Each CDR3 is given with its conserved first and last residue. Each record gives: V gene, D gene, clone size, J gene, CDR3 protein, CDR3 DNA. The D gene is left open where the match is weak. For some rows the clone size is stated as once, few or many, or as a class when expanded; others skip it.

V gene: TRBV6-1; D gene: -; clone size: few; J gene: TRBJ1-5; CDR3 protein: CASSERRQPQHF; CDR3 DNA: TGTGCCAGCAGTGAAAGGCGGCAGCCCCAGCATTTT
V gene: TRBV4-3; D gene: -; clone size: few; J gene: TRBJ1-2; CDR3 protein: CASSQDRGVGKYGYTF; CDR3 DNA: TGCGCCAGCAGCCAAGATCGGGGTGTAGGGAAGTATGGCTACACCTTC
V gene: TRBV29-1; D gene: -; clone size: -; J gene: TRBJ2-7; CDR3 protein: CSVAGSETSTYEQYF; CDR3 DNA: TGCAGCGTTGCAGGGTCAGAGACTAGTACTTACGAGCAGTACTTC
V gene: TRBV6-6; D gene: TRBD2; clone size: -; J gene: TRBJ2-4; CDR3 protein: CASRKDPGLAGENIQYF; CDR3 DNA: TGTGCCAGCAGGAAGGATCCGGGACTAGCTGGTGAAAACATTCAGTACTTC
V gene: TRBV2; D gene: TRBD1; clone size: -; J gene: TRBJ1-2; CDR3 protein: CASAGGEGYTF; CDR3 DNA: TGTGCCAGCGCAGGGGGGGAAGGCTACACCTTC
V gene: TRBV7-9; D gene: -; clone size: -; J gene: TRBJ2-5; CDR3 protein: CASSYGQRQETQYF; CDR3 DNA: TGTGCCAGCAGCTACGGACAGAGACAAGAGACCCAGTACTTC
V gene: TRBV7-2; D gene: -; clone size: -; J gene: TRBJ2-1; CDR3 protein: CASSLGPPDEQFF; CDR3 DNA: TGTGCCAGCAGCTTAGGGCCCCCTGATGAGCAGTTCTTC
V gene: TRBV5-1; D gene: -; clone size: -; J gene: TRBJ1-1; CDR3 protein: CASSPDHTEAFF; CDR3 DNA: TGCGCCAGCAGCCCCGATCACACTGAAGCTTTCTTT
V gene: TRBV12-3/TRBV12-4; D gene: -; clone size: few; J gene: TRBJ2-5; CDR3 protein: CASSFLTGRGETQYF; CDR3 DNA: TGTGCCAGCAGTTTTCTTACAGGACGGGGGGAGACCCAGTACTTC
V gene: TRBV7-8; D gene: -; clone size: -; J gene: TRBJ2-3; CDR3 protein: CASSPSRTSRTDTQYF; CDR3 DNA: TGTGCCAGCAGCCCATCTAGAACGAGCCGGACAGATACGCAGTATTTT
V gene: TRBV12-3/TRBV12-4; D gene: -; clone size: few; J gene: TRBJ2-2; CDR3 protein: CASKFGTNTGELFF; CDR3 DNA: TGTGCCAGCAAATTTGGCACGAACACCGGGGAGCTGTTTTTT
V gene: TRBV9; D gene: -; clone size: few; J gene: TRBJ1-2; CDR3 protein: CASSVVKDKDYGYTF; CDR3 DNA: TGTGCCAGCAGCGTAGTCAAGGATAAGGACTATGGCTACACCTTC
V gene: TRBV7-2; D gene: TRBD1; clone size: -; J gene: TRBJ1-2; CDR3 protein: CASSPGTGIYGYTF; CDR3 DNA: TGTGCCAGCAGCCCCGGGACAGGGATCTATGGCTACACCTTC
V gene: TRBV5-1; D gene: -; clone size: few; J gene: TRBJ1-1; CDR3 protein: CASSFSPSEKAFF; CDR3 DNA: TGCGCCAGCAGCTTTTCCCCCTCAGAGAAAGCTTTCTTT
V gene: TRBV12-3/TRBV12-4; D gene: -; clone size: -; J gene: TRBJ2-2; CDR3 protein: CASSFRTDYTGELFF; CDR3 DNA: TGTGCCAGCAGTTTTAGGACAGACTACACCGGGGAGCTGTTTTTT
V gene: TRBV20-1; D gene: -; clone size: few; J gene: TRBJ2-1; CDR3 protein: CSARATFSDEQFF; CDR3 DNA: TGCAGTGCTAGAGCCACCTTTAGCGATGAGCAGTTCTTC
V gene: TRBV19; D gene: TRBD2; clone size: -; J gene: TRBJ2-1; CDR3 protein: CASTGLAGTNYNEQFF; CDR3 DNA: TGTGCCAGTACCGGACTAGCGGGTACCAACTACAATGAGCAGTTCTTC
V gene: TRBV6-2/TRBV6-3; D gene: -; clone size: -; J gene: TRBJ1-5; CDR3 protein: CASSYVAPSNQPQHF; CDR3 DNA: TGTGCCAGCAGTTACGTGGCTCCTAGCAATCAGCCCCAGCATTTT
V gene: TRBV29-1; D gene: -; clone size: -; J gene: TRBJ2-6; CDR3 protein: CSVEDQASGANVLTF; CDR3 DNA: TGCAGCGTTGAAGATCAGGCGTCTGGGGCCAACGTCCTGACTTTC
V gene: TRBV12-3/TRBV12-4; D gene: -; clone size: -; J gene: TRBJ1-4; CDR3 protein: CASSLTGNEKLFF; CDR3 DNA: TGTGCCAGCAGTTTAACGGGTAATGAAAAACTGTTTTTT
V gene: TRBV27; D gene: -; clone size: -; J gene: TRBJ2-7; CDR3 protein: CASSLSRGSYEQYF; CDR3 DNA: TGTGCCAGCAGTTTATCGCGAGGGTCCTACGAGCAGTACTTC
V gene: TRBV4-2; D gene: -; clone size: -; J gene: TRBJ1-1; CDR3 protein: CASRQSGGRGEAFF; CDR3 DNA: TGTGCCAGCAGACAGTCCGGGGGACGGGGAGAAGCTTTCTTT
V gene: TRBV18; D gene: TRBD1; clone size: -; J gene: TRBJ2-1; CDR3 protein: CASSDFTGGNTYNEQFF; CDR3 DNA: TGTGCCAGCTCAGACTTTACAGGGGGGAATACCTACAATGAGCAGTTCTTC
V gene: TRBV28; D gene: TRBD1; clone size: -; J gene: TRBJ1-5; CDR3 protein: CASSWTGPNQPQHF; CDR3 DNA: TGTGCCAGCAGTTGGACAGGACCGAATCAGCCCCAGCATTTT
V gene: TRBV10-3; D gene: -; clone size: -; J gene: TRBJ1-1; CDR3 protein: CAISAVPNTEAFF; CDR3 DNA: TGTGCCATCAGCGCTGTCCCGAACACTGAAGCTTTCTTT
V gene: TRBV20-1; D gene: -; clone size: -; J gene: TRBJ2-3; CDR3 protein: CSARVLAVSDTQYF; CDR3 DNA: TGCAGTGCTAGAGTCCTAGCAGTTTCAGATACGCAGTATTTT
V gene: TRBV28; D gene: TRBD1; clone size: -; J gene: TRBJ2-1; CDR3 protein: CASSSTLGPPRDRYNEQFF; CDR3 DNA: TGTGCCAGCAGTTCCACACTAGGCCCTCCCCGGGACAGATACAATGAGCAGTTCTTC
V gene: TRBV12-3/TRBV12-4; D gene: TRBD1; clone size: few; J gene: TRBJ1-1; CDR3 protein: CASSLGGGRGQGTEAFF; CDR3 DNA: TGTGCCAGCAGTTTAGGTGGAGGAAGGGGGCAAGGAACTGAAGCTTTCTTT
V gene: TRBV4-2; D gene: -; clone size: -; J gene: TRBJ2-1; CDR3 protein: CASSPVEASNEQFF; CDR3 DNA: TGTGCCAGCAGCCCCGTGGAGGCCTCCAATGAGCAGTTCTTC
V gene: TRBV12-3/TRBV12-4; D gene: -; clone size: -; J gene: TRBJ1-1; CDR3 protein: CASRLKGPPEPNTEAFF; CDR3 DNA: TGTGCCAGCAGATTAAAGGGGCCCCCAGAACCGAACACTGAAGCTTTCTTT
V gene: TRBV3-1; D gene: -; clone size: -; J gene: TRBJ1-2; CDR3 protein: CASSQGPGTPSGYTF; CDR3 DNA: TGTGCCAGCAGCCAAGGCCCCGGGACCCCAAGCGGCTACACCTTC
V gene: TRBV7-9; D gene: -; clone size: -; J gene: TRBJ1-1; CDR3 protein: CASSLKQWSEAFF; CDR3 DNA: TGTGCCAGCAGCTTAAAACAATGGTCTGAAGCTTTCTTT
V gene: TRBV6-2/TRBV6-3; D gene: TRBD1; clone size: few; J gene: TRBJ2-7; CDR3 protein: CASGQGPYEQYF; CDR3 DNA: TGCGCTTCGGGACAGGGCCCCTACGAGCAGTACTTC
V gene: TRBV9; D gene: TRBD1; clone size: -; J gene: TRBJ1-2; CDR3 protein: CASSALDREDGYTF; CDR3 DNA: TGTGCCAGCAGCGCACTAGACAGGGAGGATGGCTACACCTTC
V gene: TRBV27; D gene: TRBD2; clone size: once; J gene: TRBJ2-2; CDR3 protein: CASSLVPSGGTGELFF; CDR3 DNA: TGTGCCAGCAGTTTAGTGCCTAGCGGAGGGACCGGGGAGCTGTTTTTT
V gene: TRBV7-8; D gene: -; clone size: few; J gene: TRBJ1-5; CDR3 protein: CASSWGQGLGPQHF; CDR3 DNA: TGTGCCAGCAGTTGGGGGCAGGGCCTAGGGCCCCAGCATTTT
V gene: TRBV5-4; D gene: -; clone size: -; J gene: TRBJ2-7; CDR3 protein: CASSLGTGYGEQYF; CDR3 DNA: TGTGCCAGCAGCTTGGGCACAGGATATGGCGAGCAGTACTTC
V gene: TRBV27; D gene: TRBD1; clone size: few; J gene: TRBJ1-1; CDR3 protein: CASSSPGTGMNTEAFF; CDR3 DNA: TGTGCCAGCAGCTCTCCCGGGACAGGGATGAACACTGAAGCTTTCTTT
V gene: TRBV7-9; D gene: TRBD1; clone size: few; J gene: TRBJ1-4; CDR3 protein: CASTGRQGGAEKLFF; CDR3 DNA: TGTGCCAGCACCGGACGACAGGGCGGGGCTGAAAAACTGTTTTTT
V gene: TRBV19; D gene: -; clone size: few; J gene: TRBJ1-2; CDR3 protein: CASGQQGSRNGYTF; CDR3 DNA: TGTGCCAGTGGACAACAAGGGTCCCGTAATGGCTACACCTTC
V gene: TRBV29-1; D gene: -; clone size: -; J gene: TRBJ1-1; CDR3 protein: CSAQKTRSTEAFF; CDR3 DNA: TGCAGCGCTCAGAAGACCAGGAGCACTGAAGCTTTCTTT